This T cell receptor beta chain emerged from a study of persistence of HIV-infected CD4 T cells. Turning to the study itself: Anti-CD3/anti-CD28 beads activated more cells than antigen stimulation did. General observations from the study: Degenerate expanded CDR3beta sequences were enriched among CMV- and Gag-responding cells. Compared with CD3/CD28-stimulated cells, CMV- and Gag-responding cells showed lower TCRbeta richness.

Sequencing used immunoSEQ version 4 in survey mode. Libraries were prepared by immunoSEQ multiplex PCR; TCRdb keeps only in-frame clonotypes and omits some of them. Of some 45,000 clones listed, 88% are singletons. This nonspecific control used anti-CD3/anti-CD28 bead stimulation of CD4+ T cells. Sorting of responding CD4+ T cells relied on upregulated CD40 ligand together with CD69. These HIV-1-infected adults initiated suppressive ART in chronic infection. The junction had 3 bases not matched to a gene; V was cut back by 3 bases and J by 14 bases. Germline CDR1 MNHNS, CDR2 SASEGT. This CDR3 has 10 amino acids. About this clone: Its antigen is unknown.

The sequenced sample was CD4+ T cells sorted from PBMCs after approximately 19-hour stimulation, obtained from a patient who received antiretroviral therapy. The receptor was isolated from an adult woman with HIV who was CMV-seropositive. V is TRBV6-1 and J is TRBJ1-2, with 7 bases identical to TRBD1. CDR3 region: CASSDGTATF. In nucleotides, the CDR3 is TGTGCCAGCAGTGATGGGACAGCGACCTTC.